This note documents a single T cell receptor beta chain sequence. Its antigen has not been determined. There are no base qualities to consult, and no much larger clone falls within one base. TCRbeta CDR3 regions were amplified from genomic DNA using the immunoSEQ Assay, a bias-controlled multiplex PCR. The paper's data handling went like this. The number of nucleated cells in each sample was estimated by amplification of reference gene primers within the assay. To quantify the absolute abundance of each unique TCRbeta CDR3 rearrangement, sequence reads were collapsed and filtered. For each sample, productive Simpson clonality was calculated as the square root of Simpson's diversity index over productive rearrangements. TCRdb limited this immuneACCESS table to in-frame rearrangements with V and J called. A share of clones is missing; checked studies link under half to unresolved V genes, and the rest is unexplained. The V and J calls and clone size are taken from that table; D and trimming were inferred from the DNA. The sample data list about 120,000 clones, and about four fifths of these were observed just once. The ten largest clones add up to 8.5% to 12% of the sample.

These data come from a study of blood T cell repertoires in COVID-19 (dated by TCRdb to about 2020). Looking at the study overall: Samples covering the acute and convalescent phases of COVID-19 were provided by collaborators in the United States, Italy and Spain. The prospective study material was composed of cDNA or gDNA derived from T cells, B-cell-depleted T cells, or PBMCs. The dataset comprised deeply sampled blood TCRbeta repertoires from subjects exposed to, actively infected with, or recovered from COVID-19. A freely available public database, intended as a resource for researchers studying the immune response to SARS-CoV-2, is where the repertoires were released. Samples were obtained from the ongoing ImmuneRACE study (first 160 participants) and from about 1,300 subjects provided by 6 global collaborators. A de-identified subject ID, COVID-19 status, age in years and sex were almost always included in the sample metadata. Where available, HLA class I and class II types were obtained from metadata supplied by the sample provider rather than from assay-based typing.

The collaborating institutions used their own protocols to collect whole blood in K2EDTA tubes. For TCRbeta analysis, collaborator samples were shipped as frozen whole blood, as isolated PBMCs, or as DNA extracted from either sample type. From the cysteine up to the phenylalanine, the CDR3 has a length of 13 residues. Only CDR3 DNA is held: 39 bases, read in frame from base 1. Between the V and J ends, shortened by 1 base and 6 bases respectively, the junction contains 7 bases. Based on the germline V gene, the CDR1 and CDR2 sequences are SGHDN and FVKESK. On the study overall, not on this receptor specifically: How much clinical and demographic metadata was included differed by source and by participant, and the metadata was provided uncurated.

What was sequenced was peripheral blood. The clonotype comes from a human donor in a cohort sampled during active COVID-19. The chain is encoded by TRBV14 joined to TRBJ2-1; no D gene is confidently identified. The DNA reads TGTGCCAGCAGCCAAGGCGTCCCCAATGAGCAGTTCTTC. Its amino acids are CASSQGVPNEQFF. With all but the CDR3 taken from the reference TRBV14 and TRBJ2-1 genes, the full variable domain is: EAGVTQFPSHSVIEKGQTVTLRCDPISGHDNLYWYRRVMGKEIKFLLHFVKESKQDESGMPNNRFLAERTGGTYSTLKVQPAELEDSGVYFCASSQGVPNEQFFGPGTRLTVL.